This TCR beta chain was sequenced for a study of blood T cell repertoires in COVID-19. Across the whole study: Whether acute or convalescent, the COVID-19 samples came from the United States, Italy and Spain.

The germline V and J ends were trimmed by 7 bases and 10 bases, with 29 bases remaining between them. The CDR3 contains 17 residues. Germline assignment: CDR1 MDHEN and CDR2 SYDVKM. Methods used by the authors: Reference gene primer amplification yielded estimated nucleated cell counts. Profiled with immunoSEQ multiplex PCR; TCRdb holds only in-frame clones, not every one. V and J calls plus clone size are reproduced from that table; the DNA served to infer D and trimming. The table records about 80,000 clones, more than 70% of them present only once. The TCR sequence derives from a man aged 65 to 85 with active or convalescent COVID-19. This chain joins TRBV28 and TRBJ1-3, with D uncertain. Input material: peripheral blood. The CDR3 coding sequence is TGTGCCAGCACTACAACGTCGTGGGAGGGAGGTGGTAGGACCATATATTTT. Its translation is CASTTTSWEGGGRTIYF. The variable domain in full, with the rest retrieved from reference TRBV28 and TRBJ1-3, is DVKVTQSSRYLVKRTGEKVFLECVQDMDHENMFWYRQDPGLGLRLIYFSYDVKMKEKGDIPEGYSVSREKKERFSLILESASTNQTSMYLCASTTTSWEGGGRTIYFGEGSWLTVV.